This T cell receptor (beta chain) was identified during a study of T cells after yellow fever vaccination. The V gene end was trimmed by 7 bases and the J gene end by 4 bases; junction bases not matched to a gene: 6. The CDR3 extends over 14 amino acids. The V gene's germline CDR1 is MNHNS and CDR2 SASEGT. Notes on this clonotype: Its antigen is unknown.

Study-level points and caveats: Most clones from primary vaccination resurfaced after the booster (approximately 95% CD4, around 90% CD8). There was a possibility that FACS-sorted repertoires contained abundant clonotypes contaminating from the bulk population. Peaking faster, on day 5 versus 15, the secondary response was nonetheless weaker.

5'RACE template switching produced TCR cDNA carrying a universal primer site and UMIs. TCRdb called the 5' RACE reads again in MiXCR, with one record for every CDR3 protein. The table lists about 320,000 distinct CDR3 sequences, roughly 7% of them singletons. The rearrangement joins TRBV6-1 to TRBJ2-5; TRBD1 matches at 10 bases. This sequence originates from a man aged 18 to 29 who received the YFV17D yellow fever vaccine. Sequencing was performed on PBMCs, taken roughly 46 days after the first yellow fever vaccination. The DNA of the CDR3 is TGTGCCAGCATCGGGGACAGGGGACGAGAGACCCAGTACTTC. Translated, it gives CASIGDRGRETQYF.